These 27 T cell receptor beta chains share one sample of origin, sequenced in a study of blood T cell repertoires in COVID-19. The table came from immunoSEQ multiplex PCR; TCRdb's copy has only in-frame clones and leaves some out. The sample includes some 460,000 clones, approximately 90% of them seen just once. The sample was PBMCs or T cells enriched from blood (not recorded which). All receptors come from a woman younger than 30 with acute COVID-19.

The chain links TRBV4-1 to TRBJ2-1; D is undetermined. Looked up from germline, CDR1 is MGHRA and CDR2 is YSYEKL. This CDR3 is built from 16 residues. Deletions cut 0 bases from V and 0 bases from J, with 9 bases between. The CDR3 here is CASSQDGGNSYNEQFF. DNA of the CDR3: TGCGCCAGCAGCCAAGACGGCGGAAACTCCTACAATGAGCAGTTCTTC.

The chain employs TRBV5-1 and TRBJ1-2; TRBD1 might be the D (5 bases). This CDR3 comprises 16 residues. Per the germline V gene, CDR1 is SGHRS and CDR2 is YFSETQ. Trimming removed 0 bases from V and 2 bases from J, with 14 bases in between. CDR3 protein: CASSLAVQGINYGYTF. In DNA, the CDR3 is TGCGCCAGCAGCTTGGCCGTTCAGGGTATAAACTATGGCTACACCTTC.

The sample holds one count of this clone. The V gene is TRBV7-6, the J gene TRBJ2-2; 10 bases match TRBD2. The CDR3 runs to 16 residues. Germline assignment: CDR1 SGHVS and CDR2 FNYEAQ. The V and J ends lost 5 bases and 4 bases, in that order; junction bases with no gene match: 7. The CDR3 loop is CASSRLAGGATGELFF. DNA of the CDR3: TGTGCCAGCAGCAGATTAGCGGGGGGTGCCACCGGGGAGCTGTTTTTT.

This sequence joins TRBV7-2 and TRBJ2-2, with 7 bases that match TRBD2. Per germline, CDR1 SGHTA and CDR2 FQGNSA. Losses at the gene ends were 4 bases for V and 2 bases for J; bases not matched to a gene: 1. The CDR3 has 14 amino acids. CDR3 in DNA: TGTGCCAGCAGCTCGGGACTAAACACCGGGGAGCTGTTTTTT. It encodes CASSSGLNTGELFF.

The genes are TRBV5-1 and TRBJ1-4, with D possibly being TRBD1 (5 bases). Germline lookup yields CDR1 SGHRS and CDR2 YFSETQ. The V and J ends lost 0 bases and 3 bases respectively, with 12 bases between them. CDR3 length: 16 residues. The CDR3 spells CASSLALGGANEKLFF. For the CDR3, the DNA is TGCGCCAGCAGCTTGGCGCTGGGGGGTGCTAATGAAAAACTGTTTTTT.

The gene calls are TRBV9 and TRBJ1-6; tentatively, D is TRBD1 (5 bases). V was cut by 4 bases and J by 7 bases, with 15 bases left in between. Germline V gene data show CDR1 as SGDLS and CDR2 as YYNGEE. CDR3 length equals 15 residues. In DNA form, the CDR3 reads TGTGCCAGCAGCTTAAGCGGGGGTCTAAATTCACCCCTCCACTTT. Translated: CASSLSGGLNSPLHF.

Only a few counts were recorded for this clone. Other nucleotide sequences in the sample specify the same CDR3. The V gene is TRBV5-1, the J gene TRBJ1-3; D perhaps matches TRBD1 (6 bases). CDR1 is SGHRS and CDR2 is YFSETQ in the germline V gene. This CDR3 is 14 amino acids long. The germline V and J ends were trimmed by 2 bases and 0 bases, with 6 bases remaining between them. CDR3 in DNA: TGCGCCAGCAGCTTACAGGGCTCTGGAAACACCATATATTTT. The encoded protein is CASSLQGSGNTIYF. Full variable domain (missing parts from reference TRBV5-1 and TRBJ1-3): KAGVTQTPRYLIKTRGQQVTLSCSPISGHRSVSWYQQTPGQGLQFLFEYFSETQRNKGNFPGRFSGRQFSNSRSEMNVSTLELGDSALYLCASSLQGSGNTIYFGEGSWLTVV.

This chain links TRBV6-6 with TRBJ1-6; 7 bases are a match to TRBD1. CDR1 MNHNY and CDR2 SVGAGI come from the germline V gene (reference sequence). The CDR3 spans 14 residues. Trimming removed 5 bases from V and 9 bases from J; junction bases left unmatched: 7. CDR3: CASSTQGNGSPLHF. The CDR3 DNA reads as TGTGCCAGCAGTACACAGGGGAATGGTTCACCCCTCCACTTT.

This clone has a single count. The chain combines TRBV18 with TRBJ1-2, with D possibly being TRBD1 (5 bases). Germline V CDR1 and CDR2: KGHSH, LQKENI. This CDR3 spans 15 amino acids. V shed 3 bases and J shed 8 bases, with 19 bases lying between them. The CDR3 loop is CASSPLDQTETGYTF. CDR3 DNA sequence: TGTGCCAGCTCACCCCTAGATCAGACAGAGACGGGCTACACCTTC.

In its sample, this clone was seen once. J is TRBJ2-6 and V is TRBV30; D not certain. Per the germline V gene, CDR1 is GTSNPN and CDR2 is SVGIG (reference sequence). The ends were cut back, 6 bases at V and 0 bases at J, with 6 bases in the middle. The CDR3 loop spans 13 amino acids. The CDR3 DNA sequence: TGTGCCTGCACAGCCTCTGGGGCCAACGTCCTGACTTTC. As protein: CACTASGANVLTF. Full variable domain (remainder filled in from reference TRBV30 and TRBJ2-6): SQTIHQWPATLVQPVGSPLSLECTVEGTSNPNLYWYRQAAGRGLQLLFYSVGIGQISSEVPQNLSASRPQDRQFILSSKKLLLSDSGFYLCACTASGANVLTFGAGSRLTVL.

V and J are TRBV29-1 and TRBJ2-3; 8 nucleotides align to TRBD2. The J segment lost 5 bases and the V segment lost 4 bases, leaving 5 bases of the junction unmatched. Germline V gene data show CDR1 as SQVTM and CDR2 as ANQGSEA. The CDR3 spans 13 residues. The CDR3 is CSVASRGEDTQYF. In DNA, the CDR3 is TGCAGCGTTGCGTCGCGGGGGGAAGATACGCAGTATTTT.

The chain couples TRBV6-6 to TRBJ1-1; D not certain. The germline V gene has CDR1 MNHNY and CDR2 SVGAGI (reference sequence). CDR3 length: 12 residues. V was trimmed by 6 bases and J by 3 bases, leaving 8 bases between them. The CDR3 DNA sequence: TGTGCCAGCAGCGCAGGATACACTGAAGCTTTCTTT. It specifies CASSAGYTEAFF.

This clone was seen once. The chain combines TRBV20-1 with TRBJ2-7; no clear D. The CDR3 covers 11 residues. Trimming pared 3 bases from V and 3 bases from J, leaving 6 bases between. Per the germline V gene, CDR1 is DFQATT and CDR2 is SNEGSKA (reference sequence). The CDR3: CSASSRYEQYF. DNA for the CDR3: TGCAGTGCTAGTAGCCGCTACGAGCAGTACTTC.

This chain links TRBV11-2 with TRBJ2-1; 12 nucleotides match TRBD2. The germline V gene encodes CDR1 SGHAT and CDR2 FQNNGV. The length of the CDR3 is 14 residues. V was pared by 4 bases and J by 10 bases, with 5 bases of the junction left unmatched. The CDR3 spells CASSSLTSGSEQFF. The CDR3, as DNA: TGTGCCAGCAGCTCTTTGACTAGCGGGAGCGAGCAGTTCTTC.

The chain uses TRBV27 and TRBJ2-5; 8 nucleotides match TRBD2. CDR3 size: 17 residues. The J segment lost 1 base and the V segment lost 0 bases, leaving 7 bases of the junction unmatched. Germline V gene sequence: CDR1 MNHEY, CDR2 SMNVEV (reference sequence). The CDR3 protein is CASSLSNGGGPQETQYF. The CDR3 DNA sequence: TGTGCCAGCAGTTTATCGAACGGGGGGGGCCCCCAAGAGACCCAGTACTTC.

This clone has a handful of counts. The CDR3 DNA sequence: TGCGCCAGCAGCCCGGAGGTTACCGGGGAGCTGTTTTTT. Translating gives CASSPEVTGELFF. This chain joins TRBV4-3 and TRBJ2-2, with D possibly TRBD2 on 5 matching bases. The CDR3 totals 13 residues. Deletions cut 4 bases from V and 5 bases from J, with 8 bases between. CDR1 LGHNA and CDR2 YSLEER come from the germline V gene.

As regards this clone: The sample contains more than one DNA sequence encoding this CDR3. This chain uses TRBV6-5 with TRBJ1-5, with a possible D match to TRBD1 (6 bases). The CDR3 has 14 residues. The V and J ends lost 7 bases and 1 base respectively, with 11 bases between them. Germline-derived CDR1 and CDR2 are MNHEY and SVGAGI. The CDR3 protein is CASNPTGSNQPQHF. The CDR3 DNA sequence: TGTGCCAGCAATCCGACAGGCAGCAATCAGCCCCAGCATTTT.

The gene calls are TRBV6-2 or TRBV6-3 and TRBJ2-5; TRBD1 aligns across 8 bases. The CDR3 has 12 residues. V gave up 4 bases and J gave up 5 bases; unmatched junction bases: 0. The germline CDR1 and CDR2 sequences are MNHEY and SVGEGT. CDR3 sequence (DNA): TGTGCCAGCAGTTGGGACAGGGAGACCCAGTACTTC. It translates to CASSWDRETQYF.

This chain connects TRBV11-2 to TRBJ2-7; 7 nucleotides line up with TRBD1. This CDR3 contains 14 residues. J was trimmed by 0 bases and V by 5 bases; bases with no gene match: 4. CDR1 is SGHAT, CDR2 FQNNGV, per germline. CDR3 DNA sequence: TGTGCCAGCAGCCAACGGGACAGCTCCTACGAGCAGTACTTC. Translated: CASSQRDSSYEQYF.

The chain has TRBV18 and TRBJ1-2; maybe TRBD1 (6 bases). CDR3 length equals 13 residues. The germline V gene has CDR1 KGHSH and CDR2 LQKENI. Trimming left V 4 bases short and J 2 bases short, with 8 bases between. CDR3: CASSLGQNYGYTF. The DNA of the CDR3 is TGTGCCAGCTCACTAGGACAGAACTATGGCTACACCTTC.

In nucleotides, the CDR3 is TGCGCCAGCAGCCAAGAAGGGACTAGTCGAAATGAGCAGTTCTTC. It is translated as CASSQEGTSRNEQFF. The genes are TRBV4-1 and TRBJ2-1, with 8 positions matching TRBD2. Per the germline V gene, CDR1 is MGHRA and CDR2 is YSYEKL. V was clipped by 0 bases and J by 7 bases; unmatched bases: 5. The CDR3 is made up of 15 amino acids.

The gene calls are TRBV7-2 and TRBJ2-5; 7 bases are a match to TRBD2. The ends lost 5 bases at V and 3 bases at J; junction bases unmatched: 9. CDR3 length: 15 amino acids. Germline lookup yields CDR1 SGHTA and CDR2 FQGNSA. Here the CDR3 reads CASSRGSGGKETQYF. The CDR3 bases are TGTGCCAGCAGCCGCGGGAGTGGGGGAAAAGAGACCCAGTACTTC.

The rearrangement uses TRBV5-6 and TRBJ1-6; the D is unclear. Germline CDR1 is SGHDT and CDR2 is YYEEEE. Trimming took 2 bases from V and 8 from J, leaving 5 bases between them. This CDR3 region has 12 residues. For the CDR3, the DNA is TGTGCCAGCAGCTTAACAGATTCACCCCTCCACTTT. It codes for CASSLTDSPLHF.

The sample holds one count of this clone. The V and J genes are TRBV4-2 and TRBJ2-1, with 7 bases identical to TRBD2. From germline, CDR1 is LGHNA and CDR2 YNFKEQ. CDR3 length: 14 amino acids. V lost 1 base, J lost 5 bases, and 2 bases stayed unmatched. The CDR3 DNA sequence: TGTGCCAGCAGCCAAGGGACTAGAAACAATGAGCAGTTCTTC. Translating it yields CASSQGTRNNEQFF.

V usage is TRBV20-1 and J usage is TRBJ2-1, with D uncertain. Deletions cut 2 bases from V and 9 bases from J, with 5 bases between. Per the germline V gene, CDR1 is DFQATT and CDR2 is SNEGSKA (reference sequence). The CDR3 has 10 amino acids. The CDR3 reads CSARIGEQFF. CDR3 coding DNA: TGCAGTGCTAGAATCGGTGAGCAGTTCTTC.

This chain uses TRBV6-4 with TRBJ2-1, with D perhaps matching TRBD1 (6 bases). Germline V gene sequence: CDR1 MRHNA, CDR2 SNTAGT. The CDR3 is 16 residues long. Trimming stripped 2 bases from V and 7 bases from J, with 18 bases between. The CDR3 sequence is CASSDAGAEGGNEQFF. CDR3 in DNA: TGTGCCAGCAGTGACGCCGGGGCGGAAGGGGGTAATGAGCAGTTCTTC.

CDR3 region: CASSYYLSGTYEQYF. The CDR3 DNA reads as TGTGCCAGCAGTTACTATCTTAGCGGGACCTACGAGCAGTACTTC. This chain joins TRBV6-2 or TRBV6-3 and TRBJ2-7, with 8 nucleotides matching TRBD2. Germline V gene lookup returns CDR1 MNHEY and CDR2 SVGEGT. V was clipped by 1 base and J by 2 bases; unmatched bases: 4. The CDR3 runs 15 residues.